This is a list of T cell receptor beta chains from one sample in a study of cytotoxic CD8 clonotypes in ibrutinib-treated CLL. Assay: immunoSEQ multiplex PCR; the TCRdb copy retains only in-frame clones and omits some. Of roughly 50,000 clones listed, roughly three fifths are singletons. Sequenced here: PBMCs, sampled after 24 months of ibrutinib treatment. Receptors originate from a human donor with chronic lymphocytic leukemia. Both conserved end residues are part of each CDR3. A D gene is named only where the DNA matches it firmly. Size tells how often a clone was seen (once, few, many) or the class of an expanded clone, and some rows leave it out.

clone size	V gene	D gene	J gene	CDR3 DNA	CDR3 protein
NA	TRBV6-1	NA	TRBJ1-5	TGTGCCAGCAGTGGTTGGGGAGGGAGCAATCAGCCCCAGCATTTT	CASSGWGGSNQPQHF
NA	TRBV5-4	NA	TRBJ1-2	TGTGCCAGCAGCTTGGGACAAGGGGACTATGGCTACACCTTC	CASSLGQGDYGYTF
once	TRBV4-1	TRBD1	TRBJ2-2	TGCGCCAGCAGCCAAGACGCGCAGGGGGTTAACACCGGGGAGCTGTTTTTT	CASSQDAQGVNTGELFF
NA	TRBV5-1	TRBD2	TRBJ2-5	TGCGCCAGCAGCCTCTTCGCGGGGGAAGAGACCCAGTACTTC	CASSLFAGEETQYF
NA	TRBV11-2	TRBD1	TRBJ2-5	TGTGCCAGCAGCTCGACAGGGGCGAGGGAGACCCAGTACTTC	CASSSTGARETQYF
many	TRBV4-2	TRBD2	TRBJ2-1	TGTGCCAGCAGCCAAGAGTGGGGGGGTTACAATGAGCAGTTCTTC	CASSQEWGGYNEQFF
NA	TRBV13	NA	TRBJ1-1	TGTGCCAGCAGACTAAAAGGGGACACTGAAGCTTTCTTT	CASRLKGDTEAFF
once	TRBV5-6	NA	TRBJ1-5	TGTGCCAGCAGCTTGGCAGGGGAGTCGAGCAATCAGCCCCAGCATTTT	CASSLAGESSNQPQHF
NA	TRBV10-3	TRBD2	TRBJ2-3	TGTGCCATCAAACCCACCTGGTCTAGCGGGACTAGCACAGATACGCAGTATTTT	CAIKPTWSSGTSTDTQYF
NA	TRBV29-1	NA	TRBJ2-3	TGCAGCGTGAACACAGATACGCAGTATTTT	CSVNTDTQYF
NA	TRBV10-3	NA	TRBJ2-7	TGTGCCATCAGTGAGTCAGCCTCAGGGATCTACGAGCAGTACTTC	CAISESASGIYEQYF
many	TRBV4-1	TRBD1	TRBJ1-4	TGCGCCAGCAGCCGAAGGACAGGGACTAATGAAAAACTGTTTTTT	CASSRRTGTNEKLFF
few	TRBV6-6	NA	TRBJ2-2	TGTGCCAGCAGCATCTACACCGGGGAGCTGTTTTTT	CASSIYTGELFF
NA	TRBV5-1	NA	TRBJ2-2	TGCGCCAGCAGCCGGGACACCCCGGGGGGGGAGCTGTTTTTT	CASSRDTPGGELFF
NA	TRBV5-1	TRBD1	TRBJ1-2	TGCGCCAGCAGCGTGAGGACAGGGGGCGATGGCTATGGCTACACCTTC	CASSVRTGGDGYGYTF
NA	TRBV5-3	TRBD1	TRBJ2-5	TGTGCCAGCAGGGCAACAGGGGTGGGAGAGACCCAGTACTTC	CASRATGVGETQYF
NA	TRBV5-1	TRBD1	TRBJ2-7	TGCGCCAGCAGACCCCGGGACAGGAGCTACGAGCAGTACTTC	CASRPRDRSYEQYF
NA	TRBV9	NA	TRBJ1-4	TGTGCCAGCAGCGTAGATTTCGGGGATGGGAGAAAACTGTTTTTT	CASSVDFGDGRKLFF
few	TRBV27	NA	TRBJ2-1	TGTGCCAGCAGAAAAGGGACTTCCTATGAGCAGTTCTTC	CASRKGTSYEQFF
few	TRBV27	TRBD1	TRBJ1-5	TGTGCCAGCAGGGACAGGTTGGACAATCAGCCCCAGCATTTT	CASRDRLDNQPQHF
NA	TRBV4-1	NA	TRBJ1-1	TGCGCCAGCAGTACCCGCCCGAACACTGAAGCTTTCTTT	CASSTRPNTEAFF